These 2 T cell receptor beta chains were sequenced from one sample in a study of blood T cells in healthy people across ages. With a J-beta primer mix and a sample-barcoded 5' primer, a second PCR ran roughly 6 to 12 cycles. TCRdb analysed the 5' RACE reads with MiXCR anew, one entry per CDR3 protein. The repertoire consists of under 1 million distinct CDR3 sequences, with under 55% occurring once and the leading ten covering around 21%. The material sequenced was blood. The receptors shown here come from a man aged 60-69 years in good health.

The chain couples TRBV19 to TRBJ2-1, with TRBD2 matching over 9 bases. Germline assignment: CDR1 LNHDA and CDR2 SQIVND (reference sequence). The CDR3 is made up of 16 amino acids. With V trimmed by 4 bases and J by 8 bases, 12 bases remained unmatched. In DNA form, the CDR3 reads TGTGCCAGTAGTAAAGGACTAGCGTTTTCATCTGATGAGCAGTTCTTC. Its protein product is CASSKGLAFSSDEQFF.

In this sample, this clonotype turned up many times. A much more abundant neighbour one base away suggests this may be a read error. V and J are TRBV29-1 and TRBJ2-7; D might be TRBD2 (7 bases). Germline CDR1 and CDR2: SQVTM and ANQGSEA. V was shortened by 7 bases and J by 3 bases, with 16 bases between the two germline ends. The CDR3 sequence is 13 residues long. DNA for the CDR3: TGCAGCGCCGAGTGGGGGGGCCTCTACGAGCAGTACTTC. Protein: CSAEWGGLYEQYF.